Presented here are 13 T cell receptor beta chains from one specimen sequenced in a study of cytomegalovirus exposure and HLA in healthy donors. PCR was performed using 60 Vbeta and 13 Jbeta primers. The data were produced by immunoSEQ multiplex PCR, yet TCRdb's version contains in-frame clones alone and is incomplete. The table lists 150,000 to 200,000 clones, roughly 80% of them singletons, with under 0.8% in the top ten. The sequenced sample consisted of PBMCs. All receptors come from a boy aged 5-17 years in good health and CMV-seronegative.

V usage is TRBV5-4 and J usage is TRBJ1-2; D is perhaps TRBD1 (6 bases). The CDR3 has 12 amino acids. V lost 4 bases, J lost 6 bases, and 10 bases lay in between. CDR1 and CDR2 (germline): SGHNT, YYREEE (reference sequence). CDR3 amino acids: CASSLQGNGYTF. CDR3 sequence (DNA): TGTGCCAGCAGCCTACAGGGTAATGGCTACACCTTC. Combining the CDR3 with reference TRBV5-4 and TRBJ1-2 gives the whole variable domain ETGVTQSPTHLIKTRGQQVTLRCSSQSGHNTVSWYQQALGQGPQFIFQYYREEENGRGNFPPRFSGLQFPNYSSELNVNALELDDSALYLCASSLQGNGYTFGSGTRLTVV.

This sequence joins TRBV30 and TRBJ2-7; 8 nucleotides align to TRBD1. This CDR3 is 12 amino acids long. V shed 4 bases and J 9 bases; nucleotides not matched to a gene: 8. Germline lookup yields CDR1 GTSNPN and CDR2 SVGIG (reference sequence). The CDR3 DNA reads TGTGCCTGGATAGGAACAGGGGGTATGCAGTACTTC. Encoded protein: CAWIGTGGMQYF.

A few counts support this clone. The CDR3: CAWLLAGETDTQYF. CDR3 DNA sequence: TGTGCCTGGTTACTAGCGGGAGAAACAGATACGCAGTATTTT. The chain links TRBV30 to TRBJ2-3; 11 bases fit TRBD2. V was pared by 5 bases and J by 3 bases, with 4 bases of the junction left unmatched. The CDR3 runs to 14 residues. Germline V gene sequence: CDR1 GTSNPN, CDR2 SVGIG (reference sequence).

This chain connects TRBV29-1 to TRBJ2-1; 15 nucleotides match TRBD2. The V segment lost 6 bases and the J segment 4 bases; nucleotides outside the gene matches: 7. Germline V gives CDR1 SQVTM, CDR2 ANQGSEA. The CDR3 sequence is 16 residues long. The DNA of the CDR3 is TGCAGCGTGACCGGACTAGCGGGAGGGAAATACAATGAGCAGTTCTTC. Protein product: CSVTGLAGGKYNEQFF.

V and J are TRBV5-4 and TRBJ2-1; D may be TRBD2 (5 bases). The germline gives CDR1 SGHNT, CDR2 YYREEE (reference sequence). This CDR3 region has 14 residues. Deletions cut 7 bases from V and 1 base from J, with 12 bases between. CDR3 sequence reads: CASGPAGSYNEQFF. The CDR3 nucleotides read TGTGCCAGCGGCCCCGCGGGTTCCTACAATGAGCAGTTCTTC.

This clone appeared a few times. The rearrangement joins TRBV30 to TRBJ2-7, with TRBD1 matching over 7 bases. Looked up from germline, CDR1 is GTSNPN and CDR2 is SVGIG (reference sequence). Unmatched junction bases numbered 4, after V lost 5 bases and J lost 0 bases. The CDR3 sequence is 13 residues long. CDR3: CAWHRDSSYEQYF. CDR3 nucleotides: TGTGCCTGGCACCGGGACAGCTCCTACGAGCAGTACTTC.

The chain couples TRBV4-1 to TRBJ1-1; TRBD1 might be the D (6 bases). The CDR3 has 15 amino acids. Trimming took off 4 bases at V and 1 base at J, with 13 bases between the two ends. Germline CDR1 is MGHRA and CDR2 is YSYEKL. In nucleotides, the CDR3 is TGCGCCAGCAGCCCGTTAGACAGGTGGAACACTGAAGCTTTCTTT. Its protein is CASSPLDRWNTEAFF.

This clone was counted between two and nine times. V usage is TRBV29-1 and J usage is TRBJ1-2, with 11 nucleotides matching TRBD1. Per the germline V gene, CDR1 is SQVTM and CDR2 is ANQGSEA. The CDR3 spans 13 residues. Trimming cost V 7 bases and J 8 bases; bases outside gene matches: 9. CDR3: CSASGQGAIGYTF. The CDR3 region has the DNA TGCAGCGCCTCCGGACAGGGGGCGATAGGCTACACCTTC.

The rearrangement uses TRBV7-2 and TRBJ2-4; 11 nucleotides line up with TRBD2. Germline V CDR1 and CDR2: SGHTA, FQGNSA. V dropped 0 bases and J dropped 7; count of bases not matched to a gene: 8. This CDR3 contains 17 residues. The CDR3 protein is CASSLAASGRKGNIQYF. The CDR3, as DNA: TGTGCCAGCAGCTTAGCGGCTAGCGGGAGGAAAGGGAACATTCAGTACTTC.

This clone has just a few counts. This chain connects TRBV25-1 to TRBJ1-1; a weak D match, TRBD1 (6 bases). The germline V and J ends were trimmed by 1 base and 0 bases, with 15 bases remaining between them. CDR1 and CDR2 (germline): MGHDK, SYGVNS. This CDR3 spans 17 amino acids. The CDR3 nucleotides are TGTGCCAGCAGTGAATTCTTCCCAGGGGATATGAACACTGAAGCTTTCTTT. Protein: CASSEFFPGDMNTEAFF.

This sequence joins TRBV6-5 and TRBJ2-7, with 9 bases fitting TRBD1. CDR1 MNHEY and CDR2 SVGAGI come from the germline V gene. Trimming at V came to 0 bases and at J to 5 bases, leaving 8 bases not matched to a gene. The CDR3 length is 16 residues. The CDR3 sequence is CASSYSLLGQGDEQYF. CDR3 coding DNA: TGTGCCAGCAGTTACTCCCTTCTGGGACAGGGCGACGAGCAGTACTTC.

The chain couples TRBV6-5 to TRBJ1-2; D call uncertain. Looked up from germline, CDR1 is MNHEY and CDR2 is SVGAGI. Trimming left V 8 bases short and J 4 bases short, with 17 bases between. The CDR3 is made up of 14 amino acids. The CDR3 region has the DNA TGTGCCAGCTCCTTTGACCCAACTACCTATGGCTACACCTTC. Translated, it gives CASSFDPTTYGYTF.

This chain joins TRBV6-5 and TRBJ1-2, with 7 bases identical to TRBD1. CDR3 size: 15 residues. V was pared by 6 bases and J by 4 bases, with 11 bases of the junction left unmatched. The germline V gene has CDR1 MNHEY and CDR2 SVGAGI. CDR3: CASSPQGQGTYGYTF. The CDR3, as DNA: TGTGCCAGCAGCCCACAGGGGCAGGGGACCTATGGCTACACCTTC.